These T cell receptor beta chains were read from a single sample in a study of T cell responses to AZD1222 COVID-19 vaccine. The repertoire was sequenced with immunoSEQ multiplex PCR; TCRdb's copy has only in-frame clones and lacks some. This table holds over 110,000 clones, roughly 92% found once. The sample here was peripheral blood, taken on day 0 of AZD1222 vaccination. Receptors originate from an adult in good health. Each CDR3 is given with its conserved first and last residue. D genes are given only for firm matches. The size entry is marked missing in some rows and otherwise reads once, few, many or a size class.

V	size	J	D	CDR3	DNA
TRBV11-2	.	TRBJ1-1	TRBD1	CATQDRGREEAFF	TGTGCCACACAAGACAGGGGTCGGGAAGAAGCTTTCTTT
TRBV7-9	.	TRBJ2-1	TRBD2	CASSLGRLAGVSYNEQFF	TGTGCCAGCAGCTTGGGTCGGCTAGCGGGAGTCTCCTACAATGAGCAGTTCTTC
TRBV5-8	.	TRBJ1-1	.	CASSLGVRAEAFF	TGTGCCAGCAGCTTGGGCGTCCGGGCTGAAGCTTTCTTT
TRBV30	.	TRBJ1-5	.	CAWSVSSGQPQHF	TGTGCCTGGAGTGTCTCCTCGGGTCAGCCCCAGCATTTT
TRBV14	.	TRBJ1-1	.	CASSLTVNTEAFF	TGTGCCAGCAGTCTAACAGTGAACACTGAAGCTTTCTTT
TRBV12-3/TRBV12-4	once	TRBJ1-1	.	CASSYMRNTEAFF	TGTGCCAGCAGTTATATGAGAAACACTGAAGCTTTCTTT
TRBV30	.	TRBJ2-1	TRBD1	CAWSTGTGFNEQFF	TGTGCCTGGAGCACCGGGACAGGGTTTAATGAGCAGTTCTTC
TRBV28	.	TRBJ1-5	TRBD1	CASSLTGTGMRQPQHF	TGTGCCAGCAGTCTGACCGGGACAGGGATGCGTCAGCCCCAGCATTTT
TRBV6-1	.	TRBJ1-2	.	CASSDSSDGYTF	TGTGCCAGCAGTGATTCCTCGGATGGCTACACCTTC
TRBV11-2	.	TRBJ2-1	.	CASSLARRNNEQFF	TGTGCCAGCAGCTTAGCACGGAGGAACAATGAGCAGTTCTTC
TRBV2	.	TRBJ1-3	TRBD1	CASSRDRGSGNTIYF	TGTGCCAGCAGCCGCGACAGGGGATCTGGAAACACCATATATTTT
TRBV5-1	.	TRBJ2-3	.	CASTVMGATDTQYF	TGCGCCAGCACCGTGATGGGGGCGACAGATACGCAGTATTTT
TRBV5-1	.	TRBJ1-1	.	CASSKGQGGTEAFF	TGCGCCAGCAGCAAGGGCCAAGGGGGAACTGAAGCTTTCTTT
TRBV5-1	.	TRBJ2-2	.	CASSLLGADTGELFF	TGCGCCAGCAGCTTGTTGGGCGCGGACACCGGGGAGCTGTTTTTT
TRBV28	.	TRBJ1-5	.	CASSFSGVNQPQHF	TGTGCCAGCAGTTTTTCAGGGGTTAATCAGCCCCAGCATTTT
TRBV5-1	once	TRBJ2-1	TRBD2	CASSLLAGGIYNEQFF	TGCGCCAGCAGCTTATTAGCGGGAGGAATCTACAATGAGCAGTTCTTC
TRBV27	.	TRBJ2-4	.	CASSLSLGRVKNIQYF	TGTGCCAGCAGTTTATCCCTCGGCAGGGTTAAAAACATTCAGTACTTC
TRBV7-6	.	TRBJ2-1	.	CASSQIPLAPSYNEQFF	TGTGCCAGCAGCCAAATACCCCTAGCGCCCTCCTACAATGAGCAGTTCTTC
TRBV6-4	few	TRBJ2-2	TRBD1	CASKGDREAGELFF	TGTGCCAGCAAAGGGGACAGGGAGGCCGGGGAGCTGTTTTTT
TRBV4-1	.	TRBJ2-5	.	CASSQGWRGQQETQYF	TGCGCCAGCAGCCAAGGATGGAGGGGCCAGCAAGAGACCCAGTACTTC
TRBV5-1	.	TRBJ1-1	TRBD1	CASSLEGQGGTEAFF	TGCGCCAGCAGCTTGGAAGGACAGGGAGGCACTGAAGCTTTCTTT
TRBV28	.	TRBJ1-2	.	CASRRPRSILNYGYTF	TGTGCCAGCAGACGACCGAGATCGATTCTTAACTATGGCTACACCTTC
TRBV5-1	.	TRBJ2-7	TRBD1	CASSLRPQGADFSYEQYF	TGCGCCAGCAGCTTGAGGCCACAGGGGGCCGACTTCTCCTACGAGCAGTACTTC
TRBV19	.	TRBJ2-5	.	CASSARRGEETQYF	TGTGCCAGTAGTGCCCGGCGAGGTGAAGAGACCCAGTACTTC
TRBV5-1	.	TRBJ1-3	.	CASSLDTGFSGNTIYF	TGCGCCAGCAGCTTGGATACGGGGTTCTCTGGAAACACCATATATTTT
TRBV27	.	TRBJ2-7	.	CASSLPLRWRVSSYEQYF	TGTGCCAGCAGTTTACCTCTCCGGTGGAGGGTTAGCTCCTACGAGCAGTACTTC
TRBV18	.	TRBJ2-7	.	CASSLTVNTVEQYF	TGTGCCAGCTCCCTGACAGTGAATACGGTCGAGCAGTACTTC